This T cell receptor (beta chain) was recovered during a study of CD8 T cells in ankylosing spondylitis. Study-wide points: From matched ankylosing spondylitis synovial fluid, disease-linked clones were reportedly recovered at significantly enriched levels. Characteristic of ankylosing spondylitis blood, it appeared, was a TCR beta motif comprising roughly eight highly homologous variants.

J lost 6 bases, V lost 0 bases, and 5 bases had no gene match. The CDR3 runs to 14 residues. Germline-derived CDR1 and CDR2 are MNHEY and SVGAGI. The authors made TCR beta libraries by quantitative 5'-RACE with molecular barcodes. Via MiXCR, TCRdb re-called the 5' RACE reads, giving one row per CDR3 protein. The table records about 360,000 distinct CDR3 sequences, around 20% of them present only once. Remarks on this clonotype: Antigen specificity is unknown.

The source material was blood, either unsorted or a sorted T cell fraction (not recorded which). The genes are TRBV6-5 and TRBJ2-7, with 7 bases matching TRBD1. The clonotype was recovered from a male donor with ankylosing spondylitis or in good health (not recorded which). CDR3 sequence: CASSYSRPGGEQYF. CDR3 coding DNA: TGTGCCAGCAGTTACTCGAGGCCAGGGGGCGAGCAGTACTTC.